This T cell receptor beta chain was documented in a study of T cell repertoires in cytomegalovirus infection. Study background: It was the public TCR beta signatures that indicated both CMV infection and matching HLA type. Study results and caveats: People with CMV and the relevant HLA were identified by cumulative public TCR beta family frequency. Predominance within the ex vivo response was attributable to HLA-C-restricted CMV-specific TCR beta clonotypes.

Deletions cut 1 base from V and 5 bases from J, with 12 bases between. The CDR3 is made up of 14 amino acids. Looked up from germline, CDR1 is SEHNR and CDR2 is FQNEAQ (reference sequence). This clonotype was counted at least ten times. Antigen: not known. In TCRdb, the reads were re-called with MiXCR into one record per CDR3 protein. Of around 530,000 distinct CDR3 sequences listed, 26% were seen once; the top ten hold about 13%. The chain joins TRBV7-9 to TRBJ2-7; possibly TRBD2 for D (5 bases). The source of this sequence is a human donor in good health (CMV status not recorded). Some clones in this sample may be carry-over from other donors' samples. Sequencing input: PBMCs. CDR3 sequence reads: CASSLGLASDEQYV. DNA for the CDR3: TGTGCCAGCAGCTTAGGTCTAGCTTCTGACGAGCAGTACGTC.